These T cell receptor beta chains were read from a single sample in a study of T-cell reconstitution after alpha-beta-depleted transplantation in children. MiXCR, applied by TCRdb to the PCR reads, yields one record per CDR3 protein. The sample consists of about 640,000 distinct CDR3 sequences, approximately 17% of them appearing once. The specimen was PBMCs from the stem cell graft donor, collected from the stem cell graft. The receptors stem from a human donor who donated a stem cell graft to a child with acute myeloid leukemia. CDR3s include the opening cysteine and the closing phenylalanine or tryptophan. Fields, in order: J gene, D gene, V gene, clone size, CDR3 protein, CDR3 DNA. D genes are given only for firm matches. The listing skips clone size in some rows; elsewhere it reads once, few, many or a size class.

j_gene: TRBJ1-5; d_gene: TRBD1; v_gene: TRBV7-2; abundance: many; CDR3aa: CASSLKLGTVNQPQHF; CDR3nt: TGTGCCAGCAGCTTAAAACTAGGGACAGTCAATCAGCCCCAGCATTTT
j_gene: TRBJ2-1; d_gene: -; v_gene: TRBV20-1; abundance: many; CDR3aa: CSARVGGHEQFF; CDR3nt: TGCAGTGCTAGAGTTGGGGGCCATGAGCAGTTCTTC
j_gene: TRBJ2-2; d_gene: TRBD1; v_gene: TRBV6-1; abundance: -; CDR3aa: CASSDGTGGAGELFF; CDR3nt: TGTGCCAGCAGTGATGGGACAGGGGGAGCCGGGGAGCTGTTTTTT
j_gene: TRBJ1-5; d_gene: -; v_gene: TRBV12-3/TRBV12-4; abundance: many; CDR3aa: CASSLAGTDSNQPQHF; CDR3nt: TGTGCCAGCAGTTTGGCGGGGACGGATAGCAATCAGCCCCAGCATTTT
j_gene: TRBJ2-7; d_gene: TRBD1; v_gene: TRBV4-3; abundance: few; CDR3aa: CASSQDKGAGDPYEQYF; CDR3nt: TGCGCCAGCAGCCAAGATAAGGGGGCAGGGGATCCCTACGAGCAGTACTTC
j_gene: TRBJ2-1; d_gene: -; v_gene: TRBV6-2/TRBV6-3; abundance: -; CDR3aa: CASTEPGGYNEQFF; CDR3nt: TGTGCCAGCACGGAACCCGGCGGTTACAATGAGCAGTTCTTC
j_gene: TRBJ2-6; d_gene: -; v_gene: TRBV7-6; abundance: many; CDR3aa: CASSLISSGANVLTF; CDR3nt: TGTGCCAGCAGCTTAATCTCCTCTGGGGCCAACGTCCTGACTTTC
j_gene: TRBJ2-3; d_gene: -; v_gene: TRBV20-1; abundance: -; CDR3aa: CSASSTFGGTDTQYF; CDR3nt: TGCAGTGCTAGTTCAACGTTCGGGGGCACAGATACGCAGTATTTT
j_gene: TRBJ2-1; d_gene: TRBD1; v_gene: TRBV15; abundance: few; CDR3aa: CATSRDRATGGNEQFF; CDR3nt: TGTGCCACCAGCAGAGATCGGGCGACAGGGGGGAATGAGCAGTTCTTC
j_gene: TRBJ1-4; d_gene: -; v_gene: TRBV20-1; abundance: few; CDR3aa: CSAEPGTGGEKLFF; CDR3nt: TGCAGTGCCGAGCCAGGCACGGGGGGTGAAAAACTGTTTTTT
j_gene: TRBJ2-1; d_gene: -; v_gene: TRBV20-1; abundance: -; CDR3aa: CSARVTSRSAWNEQFF; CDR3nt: TGCAGTGCTAGAGTAACTAGCAGGAGCGCGTGGAATGAGCAGTTCTTC
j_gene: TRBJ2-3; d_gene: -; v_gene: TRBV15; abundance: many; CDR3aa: CATSRGQVTDTQYF; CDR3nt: TGTGCCACCAGCAGAGGACAGGTAACAGATACGCAGTATTTT
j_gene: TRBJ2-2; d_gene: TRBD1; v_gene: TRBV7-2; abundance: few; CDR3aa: CASSLRTGGGGELFF; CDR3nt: TGTGCCAGCAGCTTACGGACAGGGGGTGGTGGGGAGCTGTTTTTT
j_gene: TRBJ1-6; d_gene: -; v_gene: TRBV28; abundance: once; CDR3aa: CASSLMADAYNSPLHF; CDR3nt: TGTGCCAGCAGTTTAATGGCAGACGCCTATAATTCACCCCTCCACTTT
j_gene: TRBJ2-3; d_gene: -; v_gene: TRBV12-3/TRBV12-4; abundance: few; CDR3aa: CASSGPGGGLSTDTQYF; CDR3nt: TGTGCCAGCAGTGGACCGGGCGGGGGCCTCAGCACAGATACGCAGTATTTT
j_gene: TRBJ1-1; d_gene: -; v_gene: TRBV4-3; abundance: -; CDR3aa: CASSQDRGALNTEAFF; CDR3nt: TGCGCCAGCAGCCAAGATAGGGGGGCCCTGAACACTGAAGCTTTCTTT
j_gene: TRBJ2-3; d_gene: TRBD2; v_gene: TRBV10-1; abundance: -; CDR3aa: CASSESGGGTQYF; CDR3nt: TGCGCCAGCAGTGAGTCTGGCGGGGGGACGCAGTATTTT
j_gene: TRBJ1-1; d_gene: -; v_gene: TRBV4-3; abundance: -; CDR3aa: CASSQDRGGMNTEAFF; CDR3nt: TGCGCCAGCAGCCAAGATCGTGGGGGGATGAACACTGAAGCTTTCTTT
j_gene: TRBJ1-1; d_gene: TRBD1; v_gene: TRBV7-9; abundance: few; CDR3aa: CASSTGGDKAFF; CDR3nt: TGTGCCAGCAGCACAGGGGGGGACAAAGCTTTCTTT
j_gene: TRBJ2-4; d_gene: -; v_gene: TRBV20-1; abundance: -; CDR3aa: CSAMLPLAKNIQYF; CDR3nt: TGCAGTGCTATGCTACCACTAGCCAAAAACATTCAGTACTTC
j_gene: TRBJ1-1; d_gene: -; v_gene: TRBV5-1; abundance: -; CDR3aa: CASSGGSFGTEAFF; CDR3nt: TGCGCCAGCAGCGGAGGAAGCTTTGGAACTGAAGCTTTCTTT
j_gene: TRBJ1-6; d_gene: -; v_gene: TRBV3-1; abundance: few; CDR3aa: CASSQGIGSYNSPLHF; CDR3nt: TGTGCCAGCAGCCAAGGAATTGGCTCCTATAATTCACCCCTCCACTTT
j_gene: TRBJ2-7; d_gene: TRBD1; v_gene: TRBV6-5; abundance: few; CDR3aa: CASSYPGQGYYEQYF; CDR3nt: TGTGCCAGCAGTTACCCCGGACAGGGGTACTACGAGCAGTACTTC
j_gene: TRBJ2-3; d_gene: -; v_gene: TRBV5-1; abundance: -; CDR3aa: CASSLGTSRNMGTQYF; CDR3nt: TGCGCCAGCAGCTTGGGGACATCCCGGAACATGGGTACGCAGTATTTT
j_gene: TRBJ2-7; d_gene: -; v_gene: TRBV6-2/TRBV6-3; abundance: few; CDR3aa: CASSIPTWSSYEQYF; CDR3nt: TGTGCCAGCAGTATACCGACATGGAGCTCCTACGAGCAGTACTTC
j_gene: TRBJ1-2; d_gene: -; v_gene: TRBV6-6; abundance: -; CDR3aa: CASTLDHYGYTF; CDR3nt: TGTGCCAGCACCCTGGACCACTATGGCTACACCTTC
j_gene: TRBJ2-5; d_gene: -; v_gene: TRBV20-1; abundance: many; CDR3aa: CSAYRDGEETQYF; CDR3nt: TGCAGTGCTTACCGGGACGGGGAAGAGACCCAGTACTTC
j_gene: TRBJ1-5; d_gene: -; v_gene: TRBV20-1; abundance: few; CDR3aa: CSASMGSQPQHF; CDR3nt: TGCAGTGCTAGTATGGGGAGCCAGCCCCAGCATTTT
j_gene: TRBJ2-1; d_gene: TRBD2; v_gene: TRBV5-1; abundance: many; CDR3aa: CASHRGLAGGTYNEQFF; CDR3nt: TGCGCCAGCCATAGGGGTCTAGCGGGGGGAACCTACAATGAGCAGTTCTTC
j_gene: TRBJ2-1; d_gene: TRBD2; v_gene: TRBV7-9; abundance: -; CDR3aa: CASTLGSGVLYNEQFF; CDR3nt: TGTGCCAGCACTCTGGGTAGCGGGGTACTCTACAATGAGCAGTTCTTC
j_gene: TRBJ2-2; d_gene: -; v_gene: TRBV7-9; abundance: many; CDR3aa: CASSWGRNTGELFF; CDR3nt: TGTGCCAGCAGCTGGGGGAGGAACACCGGGGAGCTGTTTTTT
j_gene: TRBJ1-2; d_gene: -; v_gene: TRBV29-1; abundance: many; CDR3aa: CSVESVPVFDGYTF; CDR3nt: TGCAGCGTTGAATCAGTGCCTGTTTTCGATGGCTACACCTTC
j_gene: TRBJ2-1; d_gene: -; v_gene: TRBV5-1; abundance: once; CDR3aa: CASSLGPPEQFF; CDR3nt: TGCGCCAGCAGCTTGGGGCCCCCGGAGCAGTTCTTC
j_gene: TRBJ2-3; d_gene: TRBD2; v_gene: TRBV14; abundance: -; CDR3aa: CASSQDRRLAGASTDTQYF; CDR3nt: TGTGCCAGCAGCCAAGATCGTCGACTAGCGGGGGCCAGCACAGATACGCAGTATTTT
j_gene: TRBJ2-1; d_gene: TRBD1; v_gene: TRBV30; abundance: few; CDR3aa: CAWSVGTGQDEQFF; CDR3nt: TGTGCCTGGAGTGTAGGGACCGGACAGGATGAGCAGTTCTTC
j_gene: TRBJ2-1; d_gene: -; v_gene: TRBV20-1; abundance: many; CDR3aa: CSARVQEAKGSYNEQFF; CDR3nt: TGCAGTGCTAGAGTCCAGGAAGCCAAAGGCTCCTACAATGAGCAGTTCTTC
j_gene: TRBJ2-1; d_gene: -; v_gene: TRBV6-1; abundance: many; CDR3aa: CASTTTGTPGSYNEQFF; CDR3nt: TGTGCCAGCACCACGACTGGGACTCCTGGCTCCTACAATGAGCAGTTCTTC
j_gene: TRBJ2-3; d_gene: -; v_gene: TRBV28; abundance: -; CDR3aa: CASTDSDTQYF; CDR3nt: TGTGCCAGCACGGACAGTGATACGCAGTATTTT
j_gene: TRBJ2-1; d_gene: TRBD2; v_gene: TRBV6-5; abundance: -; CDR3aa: CASSWTSVGSYNEQFF; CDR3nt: TGTGCCAGCAGTTGGACTAGCGTAGGCTCCTACAATGAGCAGTTCTTC
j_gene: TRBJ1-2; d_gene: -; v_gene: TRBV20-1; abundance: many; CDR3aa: CSAISPFPYGYTF; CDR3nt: TGCAGTGCTATAAGCCCGTTTCCCTATGGCTACACCTTC
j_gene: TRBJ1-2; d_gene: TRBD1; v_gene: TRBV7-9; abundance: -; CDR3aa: CASSLPVGDRGDYGYTF; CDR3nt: TGTGCCAGCAGCTTACCAGTCGGGGACAGGGGAGACTATGGCTACACCTTC
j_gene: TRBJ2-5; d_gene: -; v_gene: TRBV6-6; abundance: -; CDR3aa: CATGPGSETQYF; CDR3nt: TGTGCCACTGGACCGGGTTCAGAGACCCAGTACTTC
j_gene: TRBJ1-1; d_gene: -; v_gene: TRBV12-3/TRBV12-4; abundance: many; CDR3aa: CASSHDKNTEAFF; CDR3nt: TGTGCCAGCAGTCACGACAAGAACACTGAAGCTTTCTTT
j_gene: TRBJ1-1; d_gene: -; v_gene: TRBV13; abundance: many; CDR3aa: CASSKTEMNTEAFF; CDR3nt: TGTGCCAGCAGTAAGACAGAGATGAACACTGAAGCTTTCTTT
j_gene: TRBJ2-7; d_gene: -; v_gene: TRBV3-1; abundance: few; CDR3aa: CASSHIKNSYEQYF; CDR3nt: TGTGCCAGCAGCCATATCAAAAACTCCTACGAGCAGTACTTC
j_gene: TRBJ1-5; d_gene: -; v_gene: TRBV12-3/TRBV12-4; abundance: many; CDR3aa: CASSEGPEPQHF; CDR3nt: TGTGCCAGCAGTGAGGGGCCCGAACCCCAGCATTTT
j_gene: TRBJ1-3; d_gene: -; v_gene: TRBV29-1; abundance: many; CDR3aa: CSVSRHTNQNTIYF; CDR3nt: TGCAGCGTGTCGAGGCACACAAACCAAAACACCATATATTTT
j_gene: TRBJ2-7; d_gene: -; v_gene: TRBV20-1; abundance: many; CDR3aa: CSASASWEQYF; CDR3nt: TGCAGTGCTAGTGCTAGTTGGGAGCAGTACTTC
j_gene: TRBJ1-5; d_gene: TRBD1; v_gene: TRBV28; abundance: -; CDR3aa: CASTTGSNQPQHF; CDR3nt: TGTGCCAGCACGACAGGGAGCAATCAGCCCCAGCATTTT
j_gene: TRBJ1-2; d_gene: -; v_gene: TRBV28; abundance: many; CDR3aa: CASSFKADSRGYTF; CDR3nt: TGTGCCAGCAGTTTTAAGGCGGACTCGAGGGGCTACACCTTC
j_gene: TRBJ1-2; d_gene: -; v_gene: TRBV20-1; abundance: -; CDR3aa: CSASRGAIQANYGYTF; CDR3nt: TGCAGTGCCTCACGGGGGGCAATACAGGCTAACTATGGCTACACCTTC
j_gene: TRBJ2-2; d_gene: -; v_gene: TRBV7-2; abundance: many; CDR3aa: CASSLVLGGTGELFF; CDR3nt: TGTGCCAGCAGCTTAGTACTCGGCGGGACCGGGGAGCTGTTTTTT